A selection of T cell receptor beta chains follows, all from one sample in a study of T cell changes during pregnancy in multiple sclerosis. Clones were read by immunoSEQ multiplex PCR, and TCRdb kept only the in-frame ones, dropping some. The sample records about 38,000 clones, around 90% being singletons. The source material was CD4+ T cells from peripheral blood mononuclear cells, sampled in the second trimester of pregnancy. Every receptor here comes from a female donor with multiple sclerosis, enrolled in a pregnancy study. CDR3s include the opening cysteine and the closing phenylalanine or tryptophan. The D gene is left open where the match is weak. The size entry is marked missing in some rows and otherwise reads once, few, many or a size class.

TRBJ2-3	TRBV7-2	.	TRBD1	TGTGCCAGCCACTTTGGGGGGACAGGGGTGGGAGATACGCAGTATTTT	CASHFGGTGVGDTQYF
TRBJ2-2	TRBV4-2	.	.	TGTGCCAGCAGCCCCGAGCAAAGGGGTTGGGGGAACACCGGGGAGCTGTTTTTT	CASSPEQRGWGNTGELFF
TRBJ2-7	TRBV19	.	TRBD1	TGTGCCAGTAGTAGCGGACAGGGAGCCTACGAGCAGTACTTC	CASSSGQGAYEQYF
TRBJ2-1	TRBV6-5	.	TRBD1	TGTGCCAGCAGTCGACAGGGTGGCTCCTACAATGAGCAGTTCTTC	CASSRQGGSYNEQFF
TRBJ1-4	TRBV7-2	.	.	TGTGCCAGCAGCCTCAAGCCGGGGGAAAAACTGTTTTTT	CASSLKPGEKLFF
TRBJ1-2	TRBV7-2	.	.	TGTGCCAGCAGCTTAGTGAGCTATGGCTACACCTTC	CASSLVSYGYTF
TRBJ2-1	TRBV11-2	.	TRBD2	TGTGCCAGCAGCTTAGCTAGCGGATACAATGAGCAGTTCTTC	CASSLASGYNEQFF
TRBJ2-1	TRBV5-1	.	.	TGCGCCAGCAGCTTGGCTAGGGGGAACAGTACCTCCTACAATGAGCAGTTCTTC	CASSLARGNSTSYNEQFF
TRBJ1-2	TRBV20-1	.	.	TGCAGTGCTAGAGATCAGGGAGGCTACACCTTC	CSARDQGGYTF
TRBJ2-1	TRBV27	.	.	TGTGCCAGCAGTTTTCAGGGTGGAGACAATGAGCAGTTCTTC	CASSFQGGDNEQFF
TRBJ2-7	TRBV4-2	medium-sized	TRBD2	TGTGCCAGCAGCCAAGATCAGATAGCGGGAGCCGAGCAGTACTTC	CASSQDQIAGAEQYF
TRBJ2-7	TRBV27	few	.	TGTGCCAGCAGTCCGAGGCCCGAGCAGTACTTC	CASSPRPEQYF
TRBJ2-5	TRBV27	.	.	TGTGCCAGCAGTTTGACTAGTCGGCAAGAGACCCAGTACTTC	CASSLTSRQETQYF
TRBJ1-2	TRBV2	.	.	TGTGCCAGCAGTCAAGACCCAGGGATATATGGCTACACCTTC	CASSQDPGIYGYTF
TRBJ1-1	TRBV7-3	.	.	TGTGCCAGCAGCTTAAATCCACAGACTGAAGCTTTCTTT	CASSLNPQTEAFF
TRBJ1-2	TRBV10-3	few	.	TGTGCCATCAGGGAGGGAGAGAACTATGGCTACACCTTC	CAIREGENYGYTF
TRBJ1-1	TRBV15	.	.	TGTGCCACCAGCAGAGACTCCAGAGGGGGGGGCGCGCCTTTCTTT	CATSRDSRGGGAPFF
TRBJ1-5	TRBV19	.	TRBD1	TGTGCCAGTACCCCCGCCTTGGACAGGGGCGCCCATCAGCCCCAGCATTTT	CASTPALDRGAHQPQHF
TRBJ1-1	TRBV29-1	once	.	TGCAGCGTACAAGCAGGCATGAACACTGAAGCTTTCTTT	CSVQAGMNTEAFF
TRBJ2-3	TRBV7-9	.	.	TGTGCCAGCAGCCTTAGCGGAAGCACAGATACGCAGTATTTT	CASSLSGSTDTQYF
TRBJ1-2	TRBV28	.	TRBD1	TGTGCCAGCAGTTTAACAGGGGGTAACAGCTATGGCTACACCTTC	CASSLTGGNSYGYTF
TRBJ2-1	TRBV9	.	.	TGTGCCAGCACTGGCGCTTCAGGCAATGAGCAGTTCTTC	CASTGASGNEQFF
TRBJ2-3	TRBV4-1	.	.	TGCGCCAGCAGCCAAGATTGGGGCCTGGGCCCAGATACGCAGTATTTT	CASSQDWGLGPDTQYF
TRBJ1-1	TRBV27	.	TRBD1	TGTGCCAGCGTAGGGACAGGGAACACTGAAGCTTTCTTT	CASVGTGNTEAFF
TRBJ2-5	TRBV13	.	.	TGTGCCAGCAGCTTGAGGGGACTGGGGGAGACCCAGTACTTC	CASSLRGLGETQYF
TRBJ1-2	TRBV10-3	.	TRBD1	TGTGCCATCAGTGAGTCTTACCAGGGGGCTTACTATGGCTACACCTTC	CAISESYQGAYYGYTF
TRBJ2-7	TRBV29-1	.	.	TGCAGCGTTGTTCGGCAGGGATCCTACGAGCAGTACTTC	CSVVRQGSYEQYF
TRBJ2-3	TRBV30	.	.	TGTGCCTGGAGTGTACTAGATACGCAGTATTTT	CAWSVLDTQYF
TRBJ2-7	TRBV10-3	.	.	TGTGCCATCAGTGTGGGGGGTAGCGGTTCCTACGAGCAGTACTTC	CAISVGGSGSYEQYF
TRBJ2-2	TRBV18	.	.	TGTGCCAGCTCACCACGGGGCAGGGGTGACACCGGGGAGCTGTTTTTT	CASSPRGRGDTGELFF
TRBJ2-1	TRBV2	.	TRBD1	TGTGCCAGCAGTGAAGCGGGACAGGGCTACAATGAGCAGTTCTTC	CASSEAGQGYNEQFF
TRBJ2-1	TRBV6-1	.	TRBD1	TGTGCCAGCAGACCTACAGGGGGGTTATACAATGAGCAGTTCTTC	CASRPTGGLYNEQFF
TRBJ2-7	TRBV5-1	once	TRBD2	TGCGCCAGCAGTGGTGAGGGAGGGCCCTGGAACGAGCAGTACTTC	CASSGEGGPWNEQYF
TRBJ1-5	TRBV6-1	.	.	TGTGCCAGCAGCGGGACATATAATCAGCCCCAGCATTTT	CASSGTYNQPQHF
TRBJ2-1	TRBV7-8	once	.	TGTGCCAGCAGCTTAGGATACCGGGACAATGAGCAGTTCTTC	CASSLGYRDNEQFF
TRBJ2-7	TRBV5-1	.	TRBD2	TGCGCCAGCAGCTTGGGCGAACTAGGCGGGCGGGAGGCCTTGTCCTACGAGCAGTACTTC	CASSLGELGGREALSYEQYF
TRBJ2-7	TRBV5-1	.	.	TGCGCCAGCAGCAAGTTAAGGGGCCACCCCTACGAGCAGTACTTC	CASSKLRGHPYEQYF
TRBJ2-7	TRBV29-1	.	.	TGCAGCGTTCGCGATCCTCCCGATACCTACGAGCAGTACTTC	CSVRDPPDTYEQYF
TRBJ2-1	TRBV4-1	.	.	TGCGCCAGCAGCCAAGATTTCGGTGGACTAACTAACAATGAGCAGTTCTTC	CASSQDFGGLTNNEQFF